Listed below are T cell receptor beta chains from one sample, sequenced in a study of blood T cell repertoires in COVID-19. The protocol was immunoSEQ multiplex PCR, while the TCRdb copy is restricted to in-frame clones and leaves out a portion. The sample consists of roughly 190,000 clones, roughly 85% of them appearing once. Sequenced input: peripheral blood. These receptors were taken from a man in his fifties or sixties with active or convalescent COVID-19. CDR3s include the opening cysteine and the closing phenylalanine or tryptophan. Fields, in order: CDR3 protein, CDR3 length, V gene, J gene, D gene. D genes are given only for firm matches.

CDR3: CASSDSQQPQHF
length: 12
V: TRBV6-5
J: TRBJ1-5
D: .

CDR3: CASSEALGRGTYGYTF
length: 16
V: TRBV6-1
J: TRBJ1-2
D: TRBD1

CDR3: CASSFPGTGGYEQYF
length: 15
V: TRBV5-5
J: TRBJ2-7
D: TRBD1

CDR3: CASGPRGTAAHQETQYF
length: 17
V: TRBV12-5
J: TRBJ2-5
D: TRBD1

CDR3: CSASTGIQPQHF
length: 12
V: TRBV20-1
J: TRBJ1-5
D: .

CDR3: CATSEGLAGGPKDEQFF
length: 17
V: TRBV24-1
J: TRBJ2-1
D: TRBD2

CDR3: CARRGAQETQYF
length: 12
V: TRBV2
J: TRBJ2-5
D: TRBD2

CDR3: CASERGGTKGTDTQYF
length: 16
V: TRBV21-1
J: TRBJ2-3
D: .

CDR3: CASSQSGLRTDTQYF
length: 15
V: TRBV6-5
J: TRBJ2-3
D: .

CDR3: CASRARLGGEQFF
length: 13
V: TRBV2
J: TRBJ2-1
D: .

CDR3: CASGLDRAGNQPQHF
length: 15
V: TRBV12-5
J: TRBJ1-5
D: .

CDR3: CASTRGKESYEQYF
length: 14
V: TRBV2
J: TRBJ2-7
D: .

CDR3: CASRKRQAGGPHNEQFF
length: 17
V: TRBV2
J: TRBJ2-1
D: TRBD2

CDR3: CASSQEGLETQYF
length: 13
V: TRBV4-2
J: TRBJ2-5
D: .

CDR3: CASSLAVAKETQYF
length: 14
V: TRBV7-9
J: TRBJ2-5
D: .

CDR3: CASSFEGARGYTF
length: 13
V: TRBV11-2
J: TRBJ1-2
D: TRBD1

CDR3: CASSLARGVTGELFF
length: 15
V: TRBV5-1
J: TRBJ2-2
D: TRBD2

CDR3: CASSRGGGEYTGELFF
length: 16
V: TRBV5-5
J: TRBJ2-2
D: .

CDR3: CALSEPSGGAGSSDTQYF
length: 18
V: TRBV10-3
J: TRBJ2-3
D: TRBD2

CDR3: CASTGQGGNSGANVLTF
length: 17
V: TRBV27
J: TRBJ2-6
D: TRBD1

CDR3: CASSLDRDTEAFF
length: 13
V: TRBV4-1
J: TRBJ1-1
D: TRBD1

CDR3: CASSEVGQDNQPQHF
length: 15
V: TRBV6-1
J: TRBJ1-5
D: .

CDR3: CASSTKGDQPQHF
length: 13
V: TRBV7-9
J: TRBJ1-5
D: .

CDR3: CASSSGNDGYTF
length: 12
V: TRBV28
J: TRBJ1-2
D: .

CDR3: CASSRTGDYGYTF
length: 13
V: TRBV6-2/TRBV6-3
J: TRBJ1-2
D: TRBD1

CDR3: CASRDKASSYNSPLHF
length: 16
V: TRBV27
J: TRBJ1-6
D: .

CDR3: CASRISGGETQYF
length: 13
V: TRBV25-1
J: TRBJ2-5
D: TRBD2

CDR3: CASSPGQGQGYTF
length: 13
V: TRBV2
J: TRBJ1-2
D: TRBD1

CDR3: CASSLETGKGTRGNEQFF
length: 18
V: TRBV11-2
J: TRBJ2-1
D: TRBD2

CDR3: CASSLQLAAYNEQFF
length: 15
V: TRBV7-3
J: TRBJ2-1
D: .

CDR3: CASSDQQGRNSPLHF
length: 15
V: TRBV19
J: TRBJ1-6
D: .

CDR3: CATSDPGGPETQYF
length: 14
V: TRBV24-1
J: TRBJ2-5
D: .

CDR3: CASSRQAPYEQYF
length: 13
V: TRBV14
J: TRBJ2-7
D: .

CDR3: CASSLGPQRGEETQYF
length: 16
V: TRBV5-1
J: TRBJ2-5
D: TRBD2

CDR3: CASSLRTAAGELFF
length: 14
V: TRBV11-3
J: TRBJ2-2
D: .

CDR3: CASSSDRAGNEQFF
length: 14
V: TRBV5-1
J: TRBJ2-1
D: TRBD1

CDR3: CASSLGGGTKAFF
length: 13
V: TRBV13
J: TRBJ1-1
D: .

CDR3: CASSEYGGSGNTIYF
length: 15
V: TRBV6-1
J: TRBJ1-3
D: .

CDR3: CAWGDRGPGYTF
length: 12
V: TRBV30
J: TRBJ1-2
D: TRBD1

CDR3: CASSVTGKSSYNSPLHF
length: 17
V: TRBV7-9
J: TRBJ1-6
D: .

CDR3: CASTEPPYWPQHF
length: 13
V: TRBV6-5
J: TRBJ1-5
D: .